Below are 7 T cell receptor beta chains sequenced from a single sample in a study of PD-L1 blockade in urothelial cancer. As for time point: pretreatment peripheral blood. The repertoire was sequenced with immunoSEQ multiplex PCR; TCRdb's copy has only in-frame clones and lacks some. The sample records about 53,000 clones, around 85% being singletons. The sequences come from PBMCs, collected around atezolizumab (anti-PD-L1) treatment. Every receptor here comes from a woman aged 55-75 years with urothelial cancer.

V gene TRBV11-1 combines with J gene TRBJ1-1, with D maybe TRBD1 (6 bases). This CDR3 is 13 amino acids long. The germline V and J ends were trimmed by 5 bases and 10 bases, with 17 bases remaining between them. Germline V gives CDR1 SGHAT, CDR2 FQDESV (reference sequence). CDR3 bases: TGTGCCAGCAGCCGAGGGGAACAGGGCCCAGCTTTCTTT. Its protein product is CASSRGEQGPAFF.

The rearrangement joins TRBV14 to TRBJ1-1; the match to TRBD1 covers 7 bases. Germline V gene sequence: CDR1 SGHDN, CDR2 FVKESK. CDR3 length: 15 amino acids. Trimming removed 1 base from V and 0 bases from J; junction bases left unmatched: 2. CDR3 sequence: CASSQGDRVNTEAFF. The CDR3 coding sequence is TGTGCCAGCAGCCAAGGAGACAGGGTGAACACTGAAGCTTTCTTT. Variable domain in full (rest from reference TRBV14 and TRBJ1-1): EAGVTQFPSHSVIEKGQTVTLRCDPISGHDNLYWYRRVMGKEIKFLLHFVKESKQDESGMPNNRFLAERTGGTYSTLKVQPAELEDSGVYFCASSQGDRVNTEAFFGQGTRLTVV.

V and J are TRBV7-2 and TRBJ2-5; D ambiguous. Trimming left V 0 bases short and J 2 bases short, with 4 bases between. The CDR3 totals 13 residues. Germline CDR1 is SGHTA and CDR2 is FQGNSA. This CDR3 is CASSLAYQETQYF. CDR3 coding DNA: TGTGCCAGCAGCTTAGCCTATCAAGAGACCCAGTACTTC.

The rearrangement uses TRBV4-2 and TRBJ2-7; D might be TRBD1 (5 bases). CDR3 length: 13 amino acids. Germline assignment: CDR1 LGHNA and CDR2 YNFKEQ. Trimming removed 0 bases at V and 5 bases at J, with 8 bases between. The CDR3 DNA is TGTGCCAGCAGCCAAGAGGCACAGGACGAGCAGTACTTC. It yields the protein CASSQEAQDEQYF.

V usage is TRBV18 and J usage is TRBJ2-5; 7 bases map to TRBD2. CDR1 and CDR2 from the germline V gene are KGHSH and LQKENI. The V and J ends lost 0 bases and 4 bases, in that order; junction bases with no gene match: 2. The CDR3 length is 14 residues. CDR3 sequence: CASSPPTSRETQYF. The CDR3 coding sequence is TGTGCCAGCTCACCACCGACTAGCCGAGAGACCCAGTACTTC.

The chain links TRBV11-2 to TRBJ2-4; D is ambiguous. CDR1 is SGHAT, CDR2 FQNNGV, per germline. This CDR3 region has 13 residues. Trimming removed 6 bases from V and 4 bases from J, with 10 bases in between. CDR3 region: CASSPSRKNIQYF. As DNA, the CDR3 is TGTGCCAGCAGTCCATCGAGGAAAAACATTCAGTACTTC.

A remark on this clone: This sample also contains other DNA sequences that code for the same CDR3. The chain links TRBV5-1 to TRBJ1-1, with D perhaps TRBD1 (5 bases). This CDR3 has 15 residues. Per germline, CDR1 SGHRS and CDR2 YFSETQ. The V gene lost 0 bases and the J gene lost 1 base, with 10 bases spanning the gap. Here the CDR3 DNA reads TGCGCCAGCAGCTTGGATGGTAGGGGGAACACTGAAGCTTTCTTT. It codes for CASSLDGRGNTEAFF.